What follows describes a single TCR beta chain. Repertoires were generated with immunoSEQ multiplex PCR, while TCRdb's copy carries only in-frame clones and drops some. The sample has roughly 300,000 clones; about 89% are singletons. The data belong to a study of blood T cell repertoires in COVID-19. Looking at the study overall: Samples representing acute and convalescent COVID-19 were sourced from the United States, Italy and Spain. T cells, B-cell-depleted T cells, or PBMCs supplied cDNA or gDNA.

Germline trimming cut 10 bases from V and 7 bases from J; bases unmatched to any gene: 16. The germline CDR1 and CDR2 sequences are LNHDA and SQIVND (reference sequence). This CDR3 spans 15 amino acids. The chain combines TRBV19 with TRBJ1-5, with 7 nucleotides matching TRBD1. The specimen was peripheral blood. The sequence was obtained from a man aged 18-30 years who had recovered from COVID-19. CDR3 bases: TGTGCCACCAGAACAGGGGAACTAAAGGGACAGCCCCAGCATTTT. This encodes CATRTGELKGQPQHF.